This TCR beta chain emerged from a study of chemoradiotherapy in HPV16-positive cancers. Repeated repertoire sampling spanned the course of chemoradiotherapy. The CDR3 totals 13 residues. The germline V and J ends were trimmed by 3 bases and 1 base, with 7 bases remaining between them. Germline loops: CDR1 LNHNV, CDR2 YYDKDF (reference sequence). TCRdb's copy holds only in-frame clones and misses some; the assay was immunoSEQ multiplex PCR. The sample has fewer than 1,400 clones, roughly 85% seen once; the top ten hold 8% to 10%. The V gene is TRBV15, the J gene TRBJ2-7; D call uncertain. The sample here was tumor tissue, taken from a patient who underwent chemoradiotherapy. The origin of this receptor is a human donor with HPV-associated anogenital cancer. CDR3 bases: TGTGCCACCAGCAGGGCCCTATCCTACGAGCAGTACTTC. This gives the protein CATSRALSYEQYF. Together with reference TRBV15 and TRBJ2-7, the CDR3 gives the full variable domain: DAMVIQNPRYQVTQFGKPVTLSCSQTLNHNVMYWYQQKSSQAPKLLFHYYDKDFNNEADTPDNFQSRRPNTSFCFLDIRSPGLGDTAMYLCATSRALSYEQYFGPGTRLTVT.